This T cell receptor beta chain was captured by sequencing in a study of T cells in Graves' hyperthyroidism and ophthalmopathy. Cells are PBMCs isolated from more than 8.5 ml of fresh blood. The source material, RNA transcripts, was used to amplify TCR beta CDR3 regions. In the first-round RT-PCR of the TCR CDR3, the HTBI primer set was used. MiXCR, run by TCRdb on the multiplex PCR reads, gives a single entry per CDR3 protein. The data contain fewer than 750,000 distinct CDR3 sequences, roughly 15% of them singletons. V shed 5 bases and J shed 0 bases, with 16 bases lying between them. The CDR3 contains 16 residues. Germline values: CDR1 MNHNY, CDR2 SVGAGI (reference sequence).

The TCR comes from a woman in her forties or fifties with Graves' ophthalmopathy. J is TRBJ1-1 and V is TRBV6-6; unclear D gene. The specimen sequenced was blood. The CDR3 protein is CASSRSSGRMNTEAFF. The CDR3 DNA reads as TGTGCCAGCAGTCGCTCGAGTGGGCGCATGAACACTGAAGCTTTCTTT.